These 14 T cell receptor beta chains were all obtained from the same sample, sequenced in a study of identical twins. TCRdb independently ran MiXCR on the 5' RACE reads; one entry per CDR3 protein. This repertoire shows about 250,000 distinct CDR3 sequences, over 11% found once; its top ten account for around 9%. The material sequenced was memory (CD45RO+) T cells sorted from blood. Receptor source: a woman aged 18-29 years in good health.

About this clonotype: Mismatch with germline at one junction end may stem from a read error. The chain couples TRBV11-2 to TRBJ2-7; D possibly corresponds to TRBD2 (6 bases). The length of the CDR3 is 12 residues. The germline gives CDR1 SGHAT, CDR2 FQNNGV. The CDR3 coding sequence is TGTGTCAGCAGCCCGGGACTTTACGAGCAGTACTTC. This translates into CVSSPGLYEQYF.

The chain links TRBV28 to TRBJ1-2; unclear D gene. Trimming shortened V by 7 bases and J by 8 bases, and 20 bases separated the two germline ends. Per the germline V gene, CDR1 is MDHEN and CDR2 is SYDVKM. The CDR3 is 14 amino acids. The CDR3 protein is CASILAARSGGYTF. The CDR3, as DNA: TGTGCCAGCATCCTCGCCGCCCGGTCTGGGGGCTACACCTTC.

This clonotype occurred a few times. The chain is built from TRBV27 and TRBJ2-1; D ambiguous. In germline, CDR1 is MNHEY, CDR2 SMNVEV (reference sequence). This CDR3 spans 15 amino acids. V dropped 3 bases and J dropped 0 bases, with 9 bases sitting between them. In nucleotides, the CDR3 is TGTGCCAGCAGTTTGTCACCCAGCTCCTACAATGAGCAGTTCTTC. Its translation: CASSLSPSSYNEQFF.

This clonotype was seen many times. The chain recombines TRBV27 with TRBJ2-7; D remains unclear. This CDR3 contains 12 residues. Germline assignment: CDR1 MNHEY and CDR2 SMNVEV (reference sequence). Trimming took off 5 bases at V and 5 bases at J, with 10 bases between the two ends. The CDR3 sequence: CASSASGNEQYF. In DNA form, the CDR3 reads TGTGCCAGCAGTGCCAGTGGGAACGAGCAGTACTTC.

V is TRBV19 and J is TRBJ2-7; 8 bases align to TRBD2. With V trimmed by 7 bases and J by 5 bases, 13 bases remained unmatched. This CDR3 region has 15 residues. CDR1 LNHDA and CDR2 SQIVND come from the germline V gene (reference sequence). The CDR3 region has the DNA TGTGCCAGTACTCCCGGGGGGGGGAGCATCAACGAGCAGTACTTC. It yields the protein CASTPGGGSINEQYF.

This clonotype appeared a few times. The V gene is TRBV10-2, the J gene TRBJ1-1; D may be TRBD1 (5 bases). The length of the CDR3 is 14 residues. V shed 2 bases and J shed 3 bases, with 10 bases lying between them. Germline CDR1 WSHSY, CDR2 SAAADI. The CDR3 DNA sequence: TGCGCCAGCAGTGAGCTGGGGGGAGACACTGAAGCTTTCTTT. This codes for CASSELGGDTEAFF.

The chain recombines TRBV18 with TRBJ2-1; D gene unclear. The CDR3 contains 12 residues. Trimming took 5 bases from V and 8 from J, leaving 10 bases between them. Per germline, CDR1 KGHSH and CDR2 LQKENI. CDR3 sequence reads: CASSIAPDEQFF. For the CDR3, the DNA is TGTGCCAGCTCAATAGCCCCGGATGAGCAGTTCTTC.

V gene TRBV7-9 combines with J gene TRBJ2-5; D is unclear. V gave up 3 bases and J gave up 5 bases, with 13 bases separating them. CDR3 length: 14 amino acids. Looked up from germline, CDR1 is SEHNR and CDR2 is FQNEAQ (reference sequence). Here the CDR3 reads CASSLGLPGETQYF. CDR3 sequence (DNA): TGTGCCAGCAGCTTGGGCCTCCCCGGGGAGACCCAGTACTTC.

This clonotype was seen many times. The V call is TRBV12-3 or TRBV12-4, the J call TRBJ1-2, with a weak D call TRBD1 (6 bases). The CDR3 has 14 residues. V lost 5 bases and J lost 0, with 10 bases in between. CDR3 coding DNA: TGTGCCAGCAGTAAGGACAGCACTAACTATGGCTACACCTTC. It is translated as CASSKDSTNYGYTF.

The table lists this clonotype with a few counts. The chain couples TRBV7-3 to TRBJ2-1; 7 nucleotides match TRBD2. V was pared by 5 bases and J by 8 bases, with 9 bases of the junction left unmatched. Germline V CDR1 and CDR2: SGHTA, FQGTGA. The CDR3 is made up of 14 amino acids. The CDR3 coding sequence is TGTGCCAGCAGCCCCACCGGGGGGTATCATGAGCAGTTCTTC. Translated, it gives CASSPTGGYHEQFF.

V and J are TRBV7-8 and TRBJ1-2; tentatively, D is TRBD1 (6 bases). The ends were cut back, 5 bases at V and 3 bases at J, with 13 bases in the middle. CDR3 size: 14 residues. CDR1 and CDR2 from the germline V gene are SGHVS and FQNEAQ. CDR3 loop: CASSPQGRDYGYTF. Written as DNA, the CDR3 is TGTGCCAGCAGCCCACAGGGTAGGGACTATGGCTACACCTTC.

This clonotype was seen more than once but under ten times. The chain recombines TRBV4-2 with TRBJ2-3, with D perhaps matching TRBD2 (5 bases). Germline assignment: CDR1 LGHNA and CDR2 YNFKEQ. CDR3 size: 18 residues. The V gene lost 4 bases and the J gene lost 0 bases, with 20 bases spanning the gap. The CDR3 sequence is CASSRGWKTEVSTDTQYF. For the CDR3, the DNA is TGTGCCAGCAGCCGTGGGTGGAAGACGGAGGTTAGCACAGATACGCAGTATTTT.

This clonotype was seen a handful of times. This rearrangement joins TRBV4-1 to TRBJ2-1, with D tentatively TRBD1 or TRBD2 (8 bases each). The CDR3 loop spans 16 amino acids. Germline V gene lookup returns CDR1 MGHRA and CDR2 YSYEKL. With 0 bases removed from V and 12 bases from J, the gap between germline ends came to 21 bases. The CDR3 sequence is CASSQEDRVVAGRQFF. CDR3 nucleotides: TGCGCCAGCAGCCAAGAGGACAGGGTGGTAGCGGGGAGGCAGTTCTTC.

This chain links TRBV12-1 with TRBJ2-2; TRBD1 is the table's D call, not checked against the DNA. TRBV12-1 is recorded as a pseudogene. The CDR3 consists of 14 residues. As DNA, the CDR3 is TGCGCCAGCAGTAAGACAGGGGATACCGGGGAGCTGTTTTTT. Protein: CASSKTGDTGELFF.